This T cell receptor beta chain was captured by sequencing in a study of human T cells and chemical hapten exposure (dated by TCRdb to the early 2020s). Study-level background: For sensitization, 2% DPC in acetone was applied to a roughly 2 cm by roughly 2 cm area of upper inner arm skin. Weekly therapeutic DPC doses were additionally applied to the scalp of patients throughout the roughly 23-week study period. Patch testing was done on the upper back using Finn chambers containing 0.01% DPC, and results were scored after 6 days according to International Contact Dermatitis Research Group standards. Most of the patients in the cohort were female, and the cohort covered alopecia areata with under or over 50% scalp involvement, alopecia totalis and alopecia universalis. The libraries were sequenced as a pool, and the TCR yield per sample differed mostly because of small variations in library volumes within the pool. Peripheral blood TCR repertoire changes were tracked in vivo in alopecia patients during primary and secondary sensitization to the hapten diphenylcyclopropenone (DPC). Blood was sampled from patients pre-sensitization (week 0) and at 2, 6 and about 24 weeks after DPC sensitization. For TCR sequencing, blood came from 25 to 35 alopecia patients at anywhere from one to four time points (pre-sensitization, 2, 6 and 24 weeks).

Library creation used RACE. Sequencer: NextSeq 500. Library preparation attached unique molecular identifiers to individual cDNA molecules for quantitative, reproducible TCR counting. Both TCR alpha and TCR beta chains were sequenced from each blood RNA sample. For the original study's pipeline: The median number of TCRs per sample was 85,000 to 100,000, ranging from roughly 23,224 to 690,600. The Decombinator software suite was used to annotate the V, J and CDR3 of the TCR reads. To make PS versus PT1 abundance plots, every sample was subsampled to the same number of TCRs (28,000). TCRs were defined as expanded if absent before sensitization and observed at least eight times at the 2-week time point. TCRdb reran the public reads through fastp at Q25 and MiXCR, keeping productive beta chains. Rows with one shared CDR3 protein collapse into an entry with the most common genes and DNA. Here the V and J calls rest on TCRdb's processing, not on the authors' analysis. The table for this sample lists 360,000 or so distinct CDR3 sequences; roughly 6% of them were counted only once. About 5% of the sample is in the top ten clones.

The time point label, as the study defines it: patch test 2, 6 weeks after DPC sensitization. The treatment or condition label corresponds to: therapeutic diphenylcyclopropenone sensitization with weekly scalp DPC. At each patch-test visit, blood was drawn before the patch test was applied. Patients were considered eligible if aged 18 to 70, diagnosed with alopecia and deemed suitable for DPC therapy, and patients were excluded if pregnant. Total RNA was extracted from unfractionated whole blood that had been collected in Tempus Blood RNA tubes. This clonotype was picked up a small number of times. Its antigen is unknown. The record has no base qualities; no much larger clone is one base away. General conclusions and limits of the study: Significantly more large CDR3 similarity clusters were formed by expanded TCRs than by pre-sensitization or healthy control sets, consistent with antigen-driven responses. Patch test score correlated positively with the number of PT1 expanded TCRs, reaching significance at thresholds 8, 16 and 32 but not at 4. The number of TCRs above 1 in 1000 frequency did not change with DPC sensitization; there was no evidence of global repertoire structure alterations. Because all patients had alopecia, a presumed autoimmune disease, the immune response of the patients might differ from that of healthy individuals. After repeated subsampling, the strength of the expansion versus patch-test correlation and the threshold at which it became significant changed.

The sequencing used whole blood, collected in connection with sensitization to the hapten diphenylcyclopropenone (DPC). The clonotype was recovered from a woman in her late teens or twenties with alopecia areata. Some clones in this sample may be carry-over from other donors' samples.

The CDR3 region reads CASSSSLLTNTGELFF. The DNA sequence is TGTGCCAGCAGCTCCTCCCTACTAACGAACACCGGGGAGCTGTTTTTT. The rearranged segments are TRBV7-3 and TRBJ2-2; the D gene cannot be named for sure. The germline V gene gives CDR1 as SGHTA and CDR2 as FQGTGA. The CDR3 runs 16 residues from the cysteine to the phenylalanine. This entry keeps only the CDR3 DNA: 48 bases, framed from base 1. The V end loses 4 bases and the J end loses 0 bases, and a stretch of 12 bases separates them.